The subject of this entry is one TCR beta chain. As yet, its antigen is unknown. This sample is part of a study of T cells in Graves' hyperthyroidism and ophthalmopathy. Whole-study findings and limits: Blood samples included most of the expanded thyroid clonotypes exceeding 0.001.

The germline V and J ends were trimmed by 3 bases and 1 base, with 12 bases remaining between them. This CDR3 has 15 residues. RNA transcripts provided the source from which TCR beta CDR3 regions were amplified. The TCR CDR3 first-round RT-PCR relied on the HTBI primer set. TCRdb ran MiXCR on the multiplex PCR reads and lists one entry per CDR3 protein. The sample records about 720,000 distinct CDR3 sequences, approximately 18% being singletons. Patients aged 18 to 65 had newly diagnosed hyperthyroidism that had lasted under 2 months. Thyroid ultrasound, orbital computed tomography, clinical symptoms, and serum thyroxine and TRAb underpinned diagnoses.

This chain joins TRBV12-3 or TRBV12-4 and TRBJ1-2; the D gene is possibly TRBD1 (5 bases). Sequenced material: blood. The receptor was isolated from a woman between 50 and 59 years old with Graves' hyperthyroidism that later progressed to Graves' ophthalmopathy. CDR3 loop: CASSFETAINYGYTF. In DNA, the CDR3 is TGTGCCAGCAGTTTTGAGACAGCCATTAACTATGGCTACACCTTC.